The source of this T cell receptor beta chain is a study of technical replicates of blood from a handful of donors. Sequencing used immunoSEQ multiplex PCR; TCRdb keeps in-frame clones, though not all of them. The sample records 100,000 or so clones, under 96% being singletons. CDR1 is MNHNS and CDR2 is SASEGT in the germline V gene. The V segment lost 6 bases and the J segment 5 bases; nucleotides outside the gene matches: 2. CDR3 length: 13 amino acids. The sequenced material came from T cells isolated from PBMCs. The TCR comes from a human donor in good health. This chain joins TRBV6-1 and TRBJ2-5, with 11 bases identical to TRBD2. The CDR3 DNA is TGTGCCAGCAGGGCTAGCGGGAGGGAGACCCAGTACTTC. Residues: CASRASGRETQYF.